One and the same sample provided the 22 T cell receptor beta chains below, sequenced in a study of cytomegalovirus exposure and HLA in healthy donors (dated 2017 in TCRdb). Libraries were prepared through the immunoSEQ multiplex PCR assay. The multiplex PCR relied on a mix of 60 forward primers for TCR Vbeta segments and 13 reverse primers for TCR Jbeta segments. TCRdb took over this immuneACCESS table, retaining in-frame rearrangements with V and J assigned. Such tables are incomplete; in checked studies, under half of the missing clones stem from an unresolved V gene, and the remainder is unexplained. The sample table shows about 82,000 clones, and more than 80% are seen once. In total, the top ten clones hold 2% to 2.5% of the sample. Sequenced material: PBMCs. These receptors were obtained from a man aged 18 to 29 in good health and CMV-seronegative.

The rearrangement joins TRBV7-3 to TRBJ2-1, with TRBD2 matching over 7 bases. CDR3 size: 13 residues. V shed 4 bases and J 6 bases; nucleotides not matched to a gene: 3. Germline assignment: CDR1 SGHTA and CDR2 FQGTGA. The CDR3 is CASSWIAGNEQFF. Written as DNA, the CDR3 is TGTGCCAGCAGCTGGATAGCGGGCAATGAGCAGTTCTTC.

The chain is built from TRBV4-1 and TRBJ2-7, with D maybe TRBD2 (5 bases). The CDR3 sequence is 15 residues long. The germline CDR1 and CDR2 sequences are MGHRA and YSYEKL. Trimming pared 2 bases from V and 4 bases from J, leaving 15 bases between. This CDR3 is CASSQPTATRYEQYF. The CDR3, as DNA: TGCGCCAGCAGCCAACCAACGGCTACTAGATACGAGCAGTACTTC.

The chain combines TRBV15 with TRBJ1-1; tentatively, D is TRBD1 (5 bases). V was shortened by 3 bases and J by 1 base, with 12 bases between the two germline ends. Germline CDR1 LNHNV, CDR2 YYDKDF (reference sequence). The CDR3 is 15 residues long. CDR3: CATSSPQVWNTEAFF. CDR3 bases: TGTGCCACCAGCAGCCCACAGGTTTGGAACACTGAAGCTTTCTTT. Together with reference TRBV15 and TRBJ1-1, the CDR3 gives the full variable domain: DAMVIQNPRYQVTQFGKPVTLSCSQTLNHNVMYWYQQKSSQAPKLLFHYYDKDFNNEADTPDNFQSRRPNTSFCFLDIRSPGLGDTAMYLCATSSPQVWNTEAFFGQGTRLTVV.

V and J are TRBV2 and TRBJ2-2; TRBD2 matches 11 bases. Trimming cost V 4 bases and J 8 bases; bases outside gene matches: 9. The CDR3 totals 16 residues. The germline gives CDR1 SNHLY, CDR2 FYNNEI. Here the CDR3 reads CASSVLLAGETGELFF. The CDR3 bases are TGTGCCAGCAGTGTTTTACTAGCGGGAGAGACGGGGGAGCTGTTTTTT.

V gene TRBV11-1 combines with J gene TRBJ2-7, with a weak D call TRBD2 (5 bases). Trimming cost V 5 bases and J 0 bases, with 8 bases left between them. Germline assignment: CDR1 SGHAT and CDR2 FQDESV (reference sequence). This CDR3 comprises 13 residues. In nucleotides, the CDR3 is TGTGCCAGCAGCCGGGGATTCTCCTACGAGCAGTACTTC. Its protein product is CASSRGFSYEQYF.

This chain joins TRBV21-1 and TRBJ1-2; the table's D call, TRBD1, was not checked against the DNA. TRBV21-1 is labeled a pseudogene. The CDR3 has 17 residues. CDR3 in amino acids: CASSKEETGEGNYGYTF. The DNA for the CDR3 is TGTGCCAGCAGCAAAGAAGAGACAGGGGAAGGGAACTATGGCTACACCTTC.

As concerns this clone: The junction does not match germline at one end; this may be a read error. The chain combines TRBV28 with TRBJ2-6; D perhaps matches TRBD1 (8 bases). The CDR3 runs to 16 residues. Germline V gene lookup returns CDR1 MDHEN and CDR2 SYDVKM. In DNA, the CDR3 is TGTGCCAGCAGTGGACAGGGAGGGGGTGGGGCCAACGCCCTGACTTTC. It encodes CASSGQGGGGANALTF.

The chain employs TRBV7-8 and TRBJ2-3; maybe TRBD1 (6 bases). The CDR3 length is 14 residues. V lost 0 bases and J lost 5, with 9 bases in between. Germline V gene sequence: CDR1 SGHVS, CDR2 FQNEAQ. Here the CDR3 DNA reads TGTGCCAGCAGCTTAGCGAGCAGGGGAGATACGCAGTATTTT. Amino acids: CASSLASRGDTQYF. Together with reference TRBV7-8 and TRBJ2-3, the CDR3 gives the full variable domain: GAGVSQSPRYKVAKRGQDVALRCDPISGHVSLFWYQQALGQGPEFLTYFQNEAQLDKSGLPSDRFFAERPEGSVSTLKIQRTQQEDSAVYLCASSLASRGDTQYFGPGTRLTVL.

The rearrangement links TRBV10-3 to TRBJ2-1, with TRBD2 matching over 9 bases. Germline V gives CDR1 ENHRY, CDR2 SYGVKD. Trimming took 4 bases from V and 5 from J; bases not matched to a gene: 3. The CDR3 consists of 14 residues. CDR3 in DNA: TGTGCCATCAGTGGTAGCGGGAGAGACAATGAGCAGTTCTTC. Translated: CAISGSGRDNEQFF.

V usage is TRBV5-1 and J usage is TRBJ2-6; 8 nucleotides agree with TRBD1. In germline, CDR1 is SGHRS, CDR2 YFSETQ. After removal of 1 base from V and 1 base from J, the junction contained 7 bases not matched to a gene. The CDR3 runs 18 residues. CDR3 in amino acids: CASSLRPGGASGANVLTF. The CDR3 coding sequence is TGCGCCAGCAGCTTGAGGCCAGGGGGCGCTTCTGGGGCCAACGTCCTGACTTTC.

The chain combines TRBV15 with TRBJ2-1; 13 bases fit TRBD2. The V gene's germline CDR1 is LNHNV and CDR2 YYDKDF (reference sequence). V shed 5 bases and J 1 base; nucleotides not matched to a gene: 17. CDR3 length: 21 amino acids. The CDR3 DNA sequence: TGTGCCACCAGCGTAGGGCGACCGGGACTAGCGGGAAAGGGGTCCTACAATGAGCAGTTCTTC. It translates to CATSVGRPGLAGKGSYNEQFF.

The rearrangement joins TRBV5-4 to TRBJ2-1, with D possibly matching TRBD2 (5 bases). The CDR3 length is 12 residues. With 5 bases removed from V and 9 bases from J, the gap between germline ends came to 12 bases. Germline loops: CDR1 SGHNT, CDR2 YYREEE (reference sequence). CDR3 bases: TGTGCCAGCAGAGCGGACTGGGGTGAGCAGTTCTTC. Translation: CASRADWGEQFF.

This chain links TRBV4-1 with TRBJ2-5; TRBD1 is a possible D gene (5 bases). V dropped 4 bases and J dropped 2 bases, with 17 bases sitting between them. This CDR3 has 16 residues. In germline, CDR1 is MGHRA, CDR2 YSYEKL. Here the CDR3 reads CASSPPGRVAQETQYF. In DNA, the CDR3 is TGCGCCAGCAGCCCTCCGGGCAGGGTGGCTCAAGAGACCCAGTACTTC.

This chain connects TRBV2 to TRBJ2-2, with 8 bases aligning to TRBD1. The CDR3 runs 16 residues. The germline gives CDR1 SNHLY, CDR2 FYNNEI. V lost 5 bases, J lost 4 bases, and 9 bases stayed unmatched. As DNA, the CDR3 is TGTGCCAGCAGTTATCCAGGGGGCCGTCGCACCGGGGAGCTGTTTTTT. Its protein is CASSYPGGRRTGELFF.

The chain has TRBV19 and TRBJ1-5; D is unclear. This CDR3 is 15 amino acids long. CDR1 and CDR2 from the germline V gene are LNHDA and SQIVND (reference sequence). Trimming left V 2 bases short and J 4 bases short, with 12 bases between. The CDR3 DNA sequence: TGTGCCAGTAGTATAATCTTGCAGACTAATCAGCCCCAGCATTTT. As protein: CASSIILQTNQPQHF.

The gene calls are TRBV28 and TRBJ1-2; D not certain. V gave up 6 bases and J gave up 3 bases, with 11 bases separating them. The CDR3 covers 13 residues. Per germline, CDR1 MDHEN and CDR2 SYDVKM. The CDR3 DNA reads TGTGCCAGCAGCTCCAGGAGGGACTATGGCTACACCTTC. Its protein product is CASSSRRDYGYTF.

Concerning this clone itself: Mismatch with germline at one junction end may stem from a read error. The chain employs TRBV6-5 and TRBJ1-1; D possibly corresponds to TRBD1 (5 bases). Germline values: CDR1 MNHEY, CDR2 SVGAGI. This CDR3 spans 16 amino acids. The CDR3 nucleotides read TGTGCCAGCAGTTACCGGCGGGGAGGGGTGAACACTGAAGTTTTCTTT. This codes for CASSYRRGGVNTEVFF.

The chain employs TRBV4-1 and TRBJ1-4; possible D gene TRBD1, 6 bases. V lost 4 bases and J 2 bases, leaving 11 bases between the germline ends. The germline CDR1 and CDR2 sequences are MGHRA and YSYEKL. The CDR3 length is 15 residues. CDR3 loop: CASSPLTGTNEKLFF. As DNA, the CDR3 is TGCGCCAGCAGCCCATTAACAGGGACTAATGAAAAACTGTTTTTT.

The chain recombines TRBV28 with TRBJ2-7, with TRBD2 identical over 10 bases. The CDR3 loop spans 15 amino acids. Trimming at V came to 5 bases and at J to 4 bases, leaving 8 bases not matched to a gene. Germline V CDR1 and CDR2: MDHEN, SYDVKM. The CDR3 region has the DNA TGTGCCAGCAGTCGATTAGCGGGAGGATCTTACGAGCAGTACTTC. Translating it yields CASSRLAGGSYEQYF.

The chain recombines TRBV30 with TRBJ2-1, with 8 bases that match TRBD2. V lost 1 base and J lost 3; bases outside the gene matches: 5. The germline V gene encodes CDR1 GTSNPN and CDR2 SVGIG (reference sequence). CDR3 length: 15 residues. In DNA, the CDR3 is TGTGCCTGGAGTGGAGTAGCGGGGAACTACAATGAGCAGTTCTTC. Its translation: CAWSGVAGNYNEQFF. The entire variable domain, with the rest obtained from reference TRBV30 and TRBJ2-1, is as follows: SQTIHQWPATLVQPVGSPLSLECTVEGTSNPNLYWYRQAAGRGLQLLFYSVGIGQISSEVPQNLSASRPQDRQFILSSKKLLLSDSGFYLCAWSGVAGNYNEQFFGPGTRLTVL.

The chain employs TRBV11-2 and TRBJ2-1; 8 positions match TRBD1. This CDR3 is built from 14 residues. Germline assignment: CDR1 SGHAT and CDR2 FQNNGV. With 4 bases clipped from V and 4 bases from J, the junction kept 3 bases outside the gene matches. The CDR3 sequence is CASSSGQVYNEQFF. The CDR3 nucleotides read TGTGCCAGCAGCTCGGGACAGGTTTACAATGAGCAGTTCTTC.

This chain uses TRBV10-3 with TRBJ2-7; 8 bases are a match to TRBD1. Germline loops: CDR1 ENHRY, CDR2 SYGVKD. CDR3 length: 11 residues. V lost 10 bases and J lost 4; bases outside the gene matches: 3. CDR3 in amino acids: CASGQGYEQYF. The CDR3 bases are TGTGCCAGTGGACAGGGATACGAGCAGTACTTC.